A selection of T cell receptor beta chains follows, all from one sample in a study of CD8+ T cells in alopecia areata. Using immunoSEQ multiplex PCR, the repertoire was profiled, and TCRdb retains in-frame clones only, with some absent. Of about 280,000 clones listed, over 45% were seen once; the top ten hold under 2%. The specimen comprised CD4+ T cells sorted from blood, sampled at week 24, from a patient treated with tofacitinib. The source of these receptors is a human donor with alopecia areata. Both conserved end residues are part of each CDR3. Each record gives: CDR3 protein, CDR3 DNA, J gene, V gene, D gene, clone size. D genes are given only for firm matches. The size field is filled for only some rows; it gives once, few, many or a size class.

CDR3 protein: CASSVTGRSETQYF
CDR3 DNA: TGTGCCAGCAGCGTAACAGGGAGGTCGGAGACCCAGTACTTC
J gene: TRBJ2-5
V gene: TRBV9
D gene: -
clone size: -

CDR3 protein: CASSFGQYTNYGYTF
CDR3 DNA: TGTGCCAGCAGCTTCGGACAGTATACCAACTATGGCTACACCTTC
J gene: TRBJ1-2
V gene: TRBV7-9
D gene: -
clone size: -

CDR3 protein: CASSERAGGNNEQFF
CDR3 DNA: TGTGCCAGCAGTGAACGAGCGGGGGGAAACAATGAGCAGTTCTTC
J gene: TRBJ2-1
V gene: TRBV2
D gene: TRBD2
clone size: -

CDR3 protein: CASSYSREGDGYTF
CDR3 DNA: TGTGCCAGCAGTTACTCCAGGGAGGGAGATGGCTACACCTTC
J gene: TRBJ1-2
V gene: TRBV6-6
D gene: -
clone size: -

CDR3 protein: CASSSDPVGPQHF
CDR3 DNA: TGTGCCAGCAGCTCAGACCCCGTGGGGCCCCAGCATTTT
J gene: TRBJ1-5
V gene: TRBV5-4
D gene: -
clone size: -

CDR3 protein: CAWAGSQLGAFF
CDR3 DNA: TGTGCCTGGGCTGGATCTCAACTGGGGGCTTTCTTT
J gene: TRBJ1-1
V gene: TRBV30
D gene: -
clone size: few

CDR3 protein: CASSRGTANYGYTF
CDR3 DNA: TGCGCCAGCAGCCGAGGGACAGCGAACTATGGCTACACCTTC
J gene: TRBJ1-2
V gene: TRBV4-3
D gene: TRBD1
clone size: once

CDR3 protein: CAIRTQPDSPLHF
CDR3 DNA: TGTGCCATCAGGACACAGCCGGATTCACCCCTCCACTTT
J gene: TRBJ1-6
V gene: TRBV10-3
D gene: -
clone size: -

CDR3 protein: CAWSASSGGTLTDTQYF
CDR3 DNA: TGTGCCTGGAGTGCGTCCTCTGGGGGGACCCTCACAGATACGCAGTATTTT
J gene: TRBJ2-3
V gene: TRBV30
D gene: -
clone size: -

CDR3 protein: CASSRTGAGGQKTQYF
CDR3 DNA: TGTGCTAGCAGCCGTACCGGGGCAGGGGGCCAAAAGACCCAGTACTTC
J gene: TRBJ2-5
V gene: TRBV7-7
D gene: TRBD1
clone size: -

CDR3 protein: CASSLGRLNTEAFF
CDR3 DNA: TGCGCCAGCAGCTTAGGACGTCTGAACACTGAAGCTTTCTTT
J gene: TRBJ1-1
V gene: TRBV5-1
D gene: -
clone size: -

CDR3 protein: CASSPRQGNYGYTF
CDR3 DNA: TGCGCCAGCAGTCCGCGACAGGGGAACTATGGCTACACCTTC
J gene: TRBJ1-2
V gene: TRBV10-2
D gene: TRBD1
clone size: -

CDR3 protein: CASKPAERVNQPQHF
CDR3 DNA: TGTGCCAGCAAGCCCGCGGAGCGGGTCAATCAGCCCCAGCATTTT
J gene: TRBJ1-5
V gene: TRBV6-6
D gene: -
clone size: -

CDR3 protein: CTSSQDVTRPMNTEAFF
CDR3 DNA: TGCACCAGCAGCCAAGATGTGACAAGACCCATGAACACTGAAGCTTTCTTT
J gene: TRBJ1-1
V gene: TRBV1
D gene: -
clone size: few

CDR3 protein: CAWSVKLFWETQYF
CDR3 DNA: TGTGCCTGGAGTGTTAAACTTTTCTGGGAGACCCAGTACTTC
J gene: TRBJ2-5
V gene: TRBV30
D gene: -
clone size: -

CDR3 protein: CASSFRTGDYSNQPQHF
CDR3 DNA: TGTGCCAGCAGCTTCCGGACAGGGGACTATAGCAATCAGCCCCAGCATTTT
J gene: TRBJ1-5
V gene: TRBV7-2
D gene: TRBD1
clone size: -

CDR3 protein: CASNDRVGETQYF
CDR3 DNA: TGTGCCAGCAACGACAGGGTGGGAGAGACCCAGTACTTC
J gene: TRBJ2-5
V gene: TRBV6-5
D gene: TRBD1
clone size: -

CDR3 protein: CASSSTEGQGLYGYTF
CDR3 DNA: TGTGCCAGCAGCTCCACGGAGGGGCAGGGACTCTATGGCTACACCTTC
J gene: TRBJ1-2
V gene: TRBV7-9
D gene: -
clone size: -

CDR3 protein: CASSSGTGMNYEQYF
CDR3 DNA: TGTGCCAGCAGCTCAGGGACAGGGATGAACTACGAGCAGTACTTC
J gene: TRBJ2-7
V gene: TRBV5-4
D gene: TRBD1
clone size: -

CDR3 protein: CASTRTGTSSYEQYF
CDR3 DNA: TGCGCCAGCACTAGGACAGGCACGAGCTCCTACGAGCAGTACTTC
J gene: TRBJ2-7
V gene: TRBV5-1
D gene: TRBD1
clone size: once

CDR3 protein: CASSPLSVAYNEQFF
CDR3 DNA: TGTGCCAGCTCACCACTCTCAGTGGCCTACAATGAGCAGTTCTTC
J gene: TRBJ2-1
V gene: TRBV18
D gene: -
clone size: few

CDR3 protein: CSVARSGEETQYF
CDR3 DNA: TGCAGCGTTGCGCGTAGTGGAGAAGAGACCCAGTACTTC
J gene: TRBJ2-5
V gene: TRBV29-1
D gene: -
clone size: few

CDR3 protein: CASSLYSGANVLTF
CDR3 DNA: TGCGCCAGCAGCTTGTATTCTGGGGCCAACGTCCTGACTTTC
J gene: TRBJ2-6
V gene: TRBV5-1
D gene: -
clone size: -

CDR3 protein: CASSHLGRGYTF
CDR3 DNA: TGCGCCAGCAGCCACTTAGGAAGGGGCTACACCTTC
J gene: TRBJ1-2
V gene: TRBV4-3
D gene: -
clone size: -

CDR3 protein: CASSFGTGGVNTEAFF
CDR3 DNA: TGTGCCAGCAGTTTCGGGACAGGGGGAGTTAACACTGAAGCTTTCTTT
J gene: TRBJ1-1
V gene: TRBV6-5
D gene: TRBD1
clone size: once

CDR3 protein: CATSRHSGGRDEAFF
CDR3 DNA: TGTGCCACCAGCAGACATTCCGGGGGACGGGATGAAGCTTTCTTT
J gene: TRBJ1-1
V gene: TRBV15
D gene: -
clone size: -

CDR3 protein: CASSLGTGSTDTQYF
CDR3 DNA: TGTGCCAGCAGTCTAGGGACAGGGAGCACAGATACGCAGTATTTT
J gene: TRBJ2-3
V gene: TRBV28
D gene: TRBD1
clone size: large

CDR3 protein: CSPSDATEAFF
CDR3 DNA: TGCAGCCCCAGTGATGCCACTGAAGCTTTCTTT
J gene: TRBJ1-1
V gene: TRBV29-1
D gene: -
clone size: -

CDR3 protein: CASSPTSGGTDTQYF
CDR3 DNA: TGTGCCAGCTCACCGACTAGCGGGGGCACAGATACGCAGTATTTT
J gene: TRBJ2-3
V gene: TRBV18
D gene: TRBD2
clone size: -

CDR3 protein: CASSPDPQGFYGYTF
CDR3 DNA: TGCGCCAGCAGCCCCGACCCACAGGGTTTCTATGGCTACACCTTC
J gene: TRBJ1-2
V gene: TRBV5-1
D gene: -
clone size: few

CDR3 protein: CASSPRHYNEQFF
CDR3 DNA: TGTGCCAGCAGCCCGAGGCACTACAATGAGCAGTTCTTC
J gene: TRBJ2-1
V gene: TRBV5-5
D gene: -
clone size: few

CDR3 protein: CASSSRELGQETQYF
CDR3 DNA: TGTGCCAGCAGCTCCCGGGAACTCGGGCAAGAGACCCAGTACTTC
J gene: TRBJ2-5
V gene: TRBV7-9
D gene: -
clone size: -

CDR3 protein: CASSKNTGELFF
CDR3 DNA: TGCGCCAGCAGTAAGAACACCGGGGAGCTGTTTTTT
J gene: TRBJ2-2
V gene: TRBV5-1
D gene: -
clone size: -

CDR3 protein: CASSLGRGYQETQYF
CDR3 DNA: TGTGCCAGCAGCTTAGGCAGGGGATATCAAGAGACCCAGTACTTC
J gene: TRBJ2-5
V gene: TRBV7-2
D gene: -
clone size: few

CDR3 protein: CSCQGSADTQYF
CDR3 DNA: TGCAGTTGCCAGGGAAGCGCAGATACGCAGTATTTT
J gene: TRBJ2-3
V gene: TRBV29-1
D gene: -
clone size: -

CDR3 protein: CASSATLNYGYTF
CDR3 DNA: TGTGCCAGCAGCGCGACCCTTAACTATGGCTACACCTTC
J gene: TRBJ1-2
V gene: TRBV9
D gene: -
clone size: -